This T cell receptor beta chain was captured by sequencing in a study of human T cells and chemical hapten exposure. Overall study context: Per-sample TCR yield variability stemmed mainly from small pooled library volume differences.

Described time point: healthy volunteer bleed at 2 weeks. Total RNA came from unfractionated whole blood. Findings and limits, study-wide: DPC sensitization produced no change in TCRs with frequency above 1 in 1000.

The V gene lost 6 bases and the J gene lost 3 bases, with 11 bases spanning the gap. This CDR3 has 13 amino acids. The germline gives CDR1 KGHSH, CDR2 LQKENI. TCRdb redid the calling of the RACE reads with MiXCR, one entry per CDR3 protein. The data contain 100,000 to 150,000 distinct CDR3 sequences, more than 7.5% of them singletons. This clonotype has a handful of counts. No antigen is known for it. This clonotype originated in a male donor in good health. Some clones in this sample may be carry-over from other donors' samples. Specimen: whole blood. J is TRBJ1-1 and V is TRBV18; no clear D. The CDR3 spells CASSVSQDTEAFF. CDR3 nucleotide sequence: TGTGCCAGCTCCGTGTCCCAGGACACTGAAGCTTTCTTT.